Shown below are 10 T cell receptor beta chains from a single sample sequenced in a study of control samples from healthy donors and cancer patients. Data came from immunoSEQ multiplex PCR; TCRdb stores just in-frame clones and leaves some out. The table has under 450,000 clones, around 90% seen once; the top ten hold more than 6%. Sequencing used PBMCs. The receptors stem from a man between 40 and 49 years old with head and neck cancer.

The chain recombines TRBV6-1 with TRBJ1-1; D gene ambiguous. CDR1 and CDR2 from the germline V gene are MNHNS and SASEGT. CDR3 length: 14 amino acids. The V end was cut by 3 bases, the J end by 0 bases, with 8 bases between. CDR3 residues: CASSDSFVNTEAFF. The CDR3 DNA sequence: TGTGCCAGCAGTGACAGTTTTGTGAACACTGAAGCTTTCTTT.

The V call is TRBV5-1, the J call TRBJ2-7; 10 bases are shared with TRBD2. Germline trimming cut 2 bases from V and 3 bases from J; bases unmatched to any gene: 5. Germline CDR1 is SGHRS and CDR2 is YFSETQ. The CDR3 spans 15 residues. The DNA of the CDR3 is TGCGCCAGCAGCTTAGCTAGCGGGGGTTACTACGAGCAGTACTTC. Translation: CASSLASGGYYEQYF.

Here the CDR3 reads CASSLVGAGNTEAFF. CDR3 nucleotide sequence: TGTGCCAGCAGCTTGGTGGGGGCGGGGAACACTGAAGCTTTCTTT. The chain carries TRBV5-6 and TRBJ1-1, with D perhaps TRBD1 (6 bases). CDR3 length equals 15 residues. V gave up 0 bases and J gave up 1 base, with 10 bases separating them. Germline CDR1 reads SGHDT; CDR2 reads YYEEEE.

The chain joins TRBV28 to TRBJ2-5; the D gene is possibly TRBD1 (6 bases). Germline values: CDR1 MDHEN, CDR2 SYDVKM. V was shortened by 5 bases and J by 2 bases, with 12 bases between the two germline ends. The CDR3 runs 14 residues. Here the CDR3 reads CASSPLRGQETQYF. CDR3 in DNA: TGTGCCAGCAGTCCCCTGAGGGGGCAAGAGACCCAGTACTTC.

This sequence joins TRBV9 and TRBJ1-1, with no clear D. The CDR3 loop spans 12 amino acids. CDR1 SGDLS and CDR2 YYNGEE come from the germline V gene. Trimming left V 4 bases short and J 7 bases short, with 11 bases between. The CDR3, as DNA: TGTGCCAGCAGCCTAGCGGACGGTGAAGCTTTCTTT. Amino acids: CASSLADGEAFF.

This chain uses TRBV14 with TRBJ2-1; D is uncertain. Germline CDR1 reads SGHDN; CDR2 reads FVKESK. The CDR3 consists of 15 residues. The V end lost 2 bases, the J end lost 1 base, and 9 bases lay between the germline ends. The DNA for the CDR3 is TGTGCCAGCAGCCAAATAGGCCTGTCCTACAATGAGCAGTTCTTC. Amino acid sequence: CASSQIGLSYNEQFF.

The chain joins TRBV24-1 to TRBJ1-2; D gene unclear. V was trimmed by 3 bases and J by 4 bases, leaving 8 bases between them. The germline gives CDR1 KGHDR, CDR2 SFDVKD. The CDR3 loop spans 13 amino acids. CDR3 amino acids: CATSDATGYGYTF. The CDR3 coding sequence is TGTGCCACCAGTGATGCAACGGGCTATGGCTACACCTTC.

This sequence joins TRBV18 and TRBJ2-2; D might be TRBD1 (5 bases). The V end lost 4 bases, the J end lost 2 bases, and 11 bases lay between the germline ends. Germline V gene sequence: CDR1 KGHSH, CDR2 LQKENI. CDR3 size: 15 residues. The CDR3 sequence is CASSLQDSNTGELFF. DNA of the CDR3: TGTGCCAGCTCACTTCAAGACAGTAACACCGGGGAGCTGTTTTTT.

V usage is TRBV6-5 and J usage is TRBJ1-6; no clear D gene. Trimming removed 6 bases from V and 0 bases from J, with 6 bases in between. Germline CDR1 and CDR2: MNHEY and SVGAGI. This CDR3 region has 14 residues. The CDR3 protein is CASRSSSYNSPLHF. Written as DNA, the CDR3 is TGTGCCAGCAGGTCGAGCTCCTATAATTCACCCCTCCACTTT.

The V and J genes are TRBV6-2 or TRBV6-3 and TRBJ2-4; D remains ambiguous. The CDR3 contains 15 residues. From germline, CDR1 is MNHEY and CDR2 SVGEGT. V lost 5 bases, J lost 0 bases, and 11 bases lay in between. CDR3 sequence reads: CASSDGVAAKNIQYF. CDR3 DNA sequence: TGTGCCAGCAGTGACGGCGTAGCAGCCAAAAACATTCAGTACTTC.